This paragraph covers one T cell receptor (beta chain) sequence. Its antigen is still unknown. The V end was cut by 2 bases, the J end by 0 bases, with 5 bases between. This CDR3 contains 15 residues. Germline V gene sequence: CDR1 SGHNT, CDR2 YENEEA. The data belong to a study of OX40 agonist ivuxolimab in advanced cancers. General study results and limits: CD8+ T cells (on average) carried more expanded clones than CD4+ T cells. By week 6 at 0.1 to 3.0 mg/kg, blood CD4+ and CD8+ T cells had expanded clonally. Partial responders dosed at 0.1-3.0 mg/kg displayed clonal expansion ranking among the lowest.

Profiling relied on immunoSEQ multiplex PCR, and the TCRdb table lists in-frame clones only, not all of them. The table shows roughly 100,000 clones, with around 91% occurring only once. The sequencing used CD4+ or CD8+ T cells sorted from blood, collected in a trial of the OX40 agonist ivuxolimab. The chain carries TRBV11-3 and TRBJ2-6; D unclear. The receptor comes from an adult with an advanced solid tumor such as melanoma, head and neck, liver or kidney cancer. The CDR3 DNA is TGTGCCAGCAGCTTATTATCCTCTGGGGCCAACGTCCTGACTTTC. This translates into CASSLLSSGANVLTF.